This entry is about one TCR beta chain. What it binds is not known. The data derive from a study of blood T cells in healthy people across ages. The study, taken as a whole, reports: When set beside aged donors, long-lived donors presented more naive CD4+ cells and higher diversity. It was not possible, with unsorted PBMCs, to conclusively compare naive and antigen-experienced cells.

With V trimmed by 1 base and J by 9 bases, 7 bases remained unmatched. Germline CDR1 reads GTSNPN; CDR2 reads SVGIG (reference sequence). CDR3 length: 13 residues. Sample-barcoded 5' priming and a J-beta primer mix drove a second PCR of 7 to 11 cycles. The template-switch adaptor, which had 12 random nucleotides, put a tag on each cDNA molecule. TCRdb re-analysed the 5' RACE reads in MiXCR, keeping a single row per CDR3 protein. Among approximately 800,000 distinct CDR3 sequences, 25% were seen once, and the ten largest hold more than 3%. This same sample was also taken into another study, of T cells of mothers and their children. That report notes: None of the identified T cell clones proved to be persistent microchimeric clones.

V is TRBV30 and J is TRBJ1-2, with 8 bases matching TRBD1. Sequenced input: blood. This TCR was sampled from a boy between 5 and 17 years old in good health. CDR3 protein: CAWSGGQGKSYTF. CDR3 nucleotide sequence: TGTGCCTGGAGTGGAGGACAGGGAAAAAGCTACACCTTC. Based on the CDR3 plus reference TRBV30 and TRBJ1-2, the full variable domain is SQTIHQWPATLVQPVGSPLSLECTVEGTSNPNLYWYRQAAGRGLQLLFYSVGIGQISSEVPQNLSASRPQDRQFILSSKKLLLSDSGFYLCAWSGGQGKSYTFGSGTRLTVV.